One and the same sample provided the 20 T cell receptor beta chains below, sequenced in a study of T cells after yellow fever vaccination. In TCRdb, the 5' RACE reads were re-called with MiXCR into one record per CDR3 protein. This sample has some 300,000 distinct CDR3 sequences; 7.5% to 9% occur once, and the top ten carry approximately 3.5%. Sample: CD4+ T cells sorted from PBMCs, taken 5 days after the yellow fever booster vaccination. The receptors were sampled from a man in his late teens or twenties who received the YFV17D yellow fever vaccine.

The chain carries TRBV5-5 and TRBJ1-2, with TRBD1 as a possible D gene (6 bases). The CDR3 covers 17 residues. Trimming cost V 0 bases and J 3 bases, with 18 bases left between them. Germline V CDR1 and CDR2: SGHKS, YYEKEE (reference sequence). This CDR3 reads CASSLAGGGAFYYGYTF. The CDR3 coding sequence is TGTGCCAGCAGCTTGGCCGGTGGGGGCGCATTTTACTATGGCTACACCTTC.

V and J are TRBV14 and TRBJ2-2; D not resolved. The CDR3 runs to 15 residues. V was cut by 3 bases and J by 6 bases, with 14 bases left in between. Germline CDR1 reads SGHDN; CDR2 reads FVKESK. CDR3 amino acids: CASSQKGRTPGELFF. CDR3 in DNA: TGTGCCAGCAGCCAGAAGGGCCGTACCCCCGGGGAGCTGTTTTTT.

This clonotype has just a few counts. The V gene is TRBV18, the J gene TRBJ1-5, with D possibly TRBD1 on 5 matching bases. With 3 bases removed from V and 4 bases from J, the gap between germline ends came to 13 bases. In germline, CDR1 is KGHSH, CDR2 LQKENI. This CDR3 is 15 amino acids long. CDR3 coding DNA: TGTGCCAGCTCACCCGGGACGCCGCAAAATCAGCCCCAGCATTTT. The encoded protein is CASSPGTPQNQPQHF.

The table lists this clonotype with a few counts. This chain joins TRBV6-6 and TRBJ1-1; D not resolved. Between the trimmed V and J ends, which lost 0 bases and 1 base, there was a span of 9 bases. Germline V CDR1 and CDR2: MNHNY, SVGAGI (reference sequence). The CDR3 extends over 15 amino acids. The CDR3 region has the DNA TGTGCCAGCAGTTACTCGACTAGGAGGAACACTGAAGCTTTCTTT. Translating gives CASSYSTRRNTEAFF.

This clonotype occurred a few times. The rearrangement uses TRBV5-1 and TRBJ1-4, with D unclear. Germline V gene lookup returns CDR1 SGHRS and CDR2 YFSETQ. V dropped 5 bases and J dropped 6 bases, with 14 bases sitting between them. CDR3 size: 14 residues. The CDR3 here is CASSSRDGDEKLFF. DNA for the CDR3: TGCGCCAGCAGTTCGAGGGATGGGGATGAAAAACTGTTTTTT.

This clonotype showed up just a few times. The chain links TRBV5-1 to TRBJ1-1; unclear D gene. CDR1 is SGHRS and CDR2 is YFSETQ in the germline V gene. This CDR3 region has 14 residues. V was cut by 1 base and J by 0 bases, with 7 bases left in between. The CDR3 nucleotides are TGCGCCAGCAGCTTGCTTTCAGTGAACACTGAAGCTTTCTTT. It specifies CASSLLSVNTEAFF.

This clonotype came up once. The chain is built from TRBV6-2 or TRBV6-3 and TRBJ2-3; the D is unclear. The CDR3 sequence is 13 residues long. The germline CDR1 and CDR2 sequences are MNHEY and SVGEGT. Trimming took off 4 bases at V and 7 bases at J, with 12 bases between the two ends. Here the CDR3 reads CASSSPLGNTQYF. In DNA form, the CDR3 reads TGTGCCAGCAGTTCCCCCCTAGGGAATACGCAGTATTTT.

This clonotype was seen at least ten times. The chain combines TRBV18 with TRBJ1-3, with D perhaps TRBD1 (5 bases). Trimming removed 4 bases from V and 0 bases from J, with 10 bases in between. The CDR3 is 15 amino acids. Germline CDR1 KGHSH, CDR2 LQKENI. CDR3 amino acids: CASSRGTDSGNTIYF. The CDR3 DNA follows: TGTGCCAGCTCACGGGGGACGGACTCTGGAAACACCATATATTTT.

This clonotype has only a few counts. In nucleotides, the CDR3 is TGTGCCAGCAGCTTTTCCTCAGCCGCGAACACCGGGGAGCTGTTTTTT. Its protein is CASSFSSAANTGELFF. This rearrangement joins TRBV7-3 to TRBJ2-2, with D unclear. The V end was cut by 3 bases, the J end by 0 bases, with 11 bases between. This CDR3 is 16 amino acids long. The germline V gene has CDR1 SGHTA and CDR2 FQGTGA.

Ten or more counts support this clonotype. The chain uses TRBV4-3 and TRBJ1-5; D unresolved. CDR3 size: 14 residues. Trimming shortened V by 0 bases and J by 4 bases, and 7 bases separated the two germline ends. From germline, CDR1 is LGHNA and CDR2 YSLEER. DNA of the CDR3: TGCGCCAGCAGCCAAGATGAAGAAAATCAGCCCCAGCATTTT. It is translated as CASSQDEENQPQHF.

This clonotype was recorded at least ten times. J is TRBJ2-7 and V is TRBV5-1; 7 nucleotides align to TRBD2. The CDR3 runs to 14 residues. Germline trimming cut 0 bases from V and 6 bases from J; bases unmatched to any gene: 6. From germline, CDR1 is SGHRS and CDR2 YFSETQ. CDR3 region: CASSLARPGGEQYF. CDR3 sequence (DNA): TGCGCCAGCAGCTTGGCCCGGCCGGGGGGCGAGCAGTACTTC.

The chain links TRBV10-3 to TRBJ2-7; a weak D match, TRBD1 (7 bases). Germline loops: CDR1 ENHRY, CDR2 SYGVKD. V lost 2 bases and J lost 4, with 12 bases in between. The length of the CDR3 is 14 residues. The DNA for the CDR3 is TGTGCCATCAGTGAGGTCAGGGGGGCGTACGAGCAGTACTTC. This codes for CAISEVRGAYEQYF.

This clonotype was recorded at least ten times. The genes are TRBV29-1 and TRBJ1-1; TRBD1 is a possible D gene (5 bases). The CDR3 length is 12 residues. Germline lookup yields CDR1 SQVTM and CDR2 ANQGSEA. V lost 7 bases and J lost 6, with 15 bases in between. The CDR3 nucleotides read TGCAGCGGAATACTGGCAGGGTCTGAAGCTTTCTTT. Its translation: CSGILAGSEAFF. Full variable domain (outside the CDR3, taken from reference TRBV29-1 and TRBJ1-1): SAVISQKPSRDICQRGTSLTIQCQVDSQVTMMFWYRQQPGQSLTLIATANQGSEATYESGFVIDKFPISRPNLTFSTLTVSNMSPEDSSIYLCSGILAGSEAFFGQGTRLTVV.

Notes on this clonotype: The missing conserved phenylalanine or tryptophan at the end of this CDR3 makes a read error likely. The DNA is left out, because the CDR3 cannot be placed on it with certainty; the CDR3 is given as TCRdb lists it. V is TRBV5-1 and J is TRBJ2-7; TRBD1, as called in the table, went unchecked against the DNA. The CDR3 is 14 amino acids in total, end residues counted. CDR1 is SGHRS and CDR2 is YFSETQ in the germline V gene. The CDR3 is CASSIGPGQEKKYL.

This clonotype was seen only a few times. The CDR3 reads CASSHSTANTEAFF. The DNA of the CDR3 is TGTGCCAGCAGCCATTCCACGGCGAACACTGAAGCTTTCTTT. The rearrangement uses TRBV4-2 and TRBJ1-1; no clear D. With 3 bases removed from V and 1 base from J, the gap between germline ends came to 9 bases. Per the germline V gene, CDR1 is LGHNA and CDR2 is YNFKEQ. This CDR3 region has 14 residues.

A few counts support this clonotype. The rearrangement links TRBV6-1 to TRBJ1-2, with 9 bases fitting TRBD1. The germline gives CDR1 MNHNS, CDR2 SASEGT. With V trimmed by 6 bases and J by 4 bases, 6 bases remained unmatched. The CDR3 totals 14 residues. The CDR3 sequence is CASRIGQGSYGYTF. In DNA form, the CDR3 reads TGTGCCAGCAGGATTGGACAGGGGAGCTATGGCTACACCTTC.

This clonotype was seen ten or more times. This rearrangement joins TRBV2 to TRBJ2-1; perhaps TRBD2 as D (7 bases). Germline-derived CDR1 and CDR2 are SNHLY and FYNNEI. CDR3 length: 13 residues. Between the trimmed V and J ends, which lost 7 bases and 3 bases, there was a span of 10 bases. DNA of the CDR3: TGTGCCAGCACGGGGGGCTACTACAATGAGCAGTTCTTC. Protein: CASTGGYYNEQFF.

The gene calls are TRBV7-3 and TRBJ2-2; D call uncertain. Trimming cost V 2 bases and J 0 bases, with 19 bases left between them. Germline CDR1 reads SGHTA; CDR2 reads FQGTGA. This CDR3 has 19 residues. In DNA, the CDR3 is TGTGCCAGCAGCTTATCCCCAAGCTTAGGGAAAGCGAACACCGGGGAGCTGTTTTTT. Its translation: CASSLSPSLGKANTGELFF.

The rearrangement uses TRBV28 and TRBJ2-1; the match to TRBD2 covers 7 bases. This CDR3 has 15 residues. Germline V lookup: CDR1 MDHEN, CDR2 SYDVKM. With V trimmed by 7 bases and J by 7 bases, 13 bases remained unmatched. DNA of the CDR3: TGTGCCAGCACGAGAACTAGCGCATATTCTAATGAGCAGTTCTTC. This translates into CASTRTSAYSNEQFF.

A few counts support this clonotype. The chain carries TRBV7-2 and TRBJ2-7; the match to TRBD2 covers 10 bases. The ends lost 4 bases at V and 0 bases at J; junction bases unmatched: 3. CDR1 and CDR2 from the germline V gene are SGHTA and FQGNSA. The CDR3 totals 15 residues. As DNA, the CDR3 is TGTGCCAGCAGCTCGAGCGGGGGGGTCTCCTACGAGCAGTACTTC. It encodes CASSSSGGVSYEQYF.